This T cell receptor beta chain was sequenced during a study of cytomegalovirus exposure and HLA in healthy donors. Study results and limitations: Relative to the approximately 700-donor mean, N-insertions were reportedly fewer in an Asian-associated ancestry cluster in a later analysis. In the analysis, some V segments, TRBV6-2 and TRBV6-3 included, were excluded as indistinguishable.

A note on this clone: Its antigen remains unknown.

PCR primers comprised 60 Vbeta and 13 Jbeta primers. Sequenced by immunoSEQ multiplex PCR; TCRdb stores in-frame clones only, minus some. This table lists roughly 110,000 clones. The length of the CDR3 is 14 residues. CDR1 and CDR2 from the germline V gene are MNHEY and SMNVEV (reference sequence). V lost 0 bases and J lost 5, with 10 bases in between. The chain links TRBV27 to TRBJ1-1, with D unresolved. The sequence came from a man aged 35-49 years in good health and CMV-seropositive. The sequenced sample consisted of PBMCs. CDR3 protein: CASSLSAQSTEAFF. The CDR3 DNA reads as TGTGCCAGCAGTTTATCGGCTCAGTCTACTGAAGCTTTCTTT.